The clone carrying this TCR beta chain was recorded at least ten times. Its antigen is unknown. The CDR3 runs to 12 residues. The V gene's germline CDR1 is SGHVS and CDR2 FQNEAQ. The V end was cut by 5 bases, the J end by 11 bases, with 14 bases between. The data originate from a study of T cell repertoires in cytomegalovirus infection. Study-wide background: CMV infection and matching HLA type were both indicated by public TCR beta signatures. Study results and caveats: HLA-C-restricted, CMV-specific TCR beta clonotypes were dominant ex vivo.

TCRdb fed the reads into MiXCR, producing one record per CDR3 protein. Among nearly 550,000 distinct CDR3 sequences listed, 15% to 20% were seen once. The chain carries TRBV7-8 and TRBJ2-3, with D possibly matching TRBD1 (5 bases). This TCR came from a human donor in good health (CMV status not recorded). Some clones in this sample may be carry-over from other donors' samples. Sequenced input: CD8+ T cells from PBMCs. The CDR3 DNA sequence: TGTGCCAGCAGCCAGGGTACCCTGGGGCAGTATTTT. The encoded protein is CASSQGTLGQYF.